This TCR beta chain was sequenced during a study of shared clonotypes between healthy human individuals. For the study at large: Per donor, CD8 memory used one plate, CD8 naive used two, CD4 memory used three and CD4 naive used three.

An assay was performed, and its level was deep. The DNA input per sorted-subset replicate PCR was roughly 180 ng, corresponding to some 30,000 T cell genomes. Data came from immunoSEQ multiplex PCR; TCRdb stores just in-frame clones and leaves some out. The sample records approximately 1,000,000 clones, roughly 77% being singletons. V was shortened by 0 bases and J by 4 bases, with 7 bases between the two germline ends. CDR3 length: 13 residues. Germline V lookup: CDR1 SGHRS, CDR2 YFSETQ. Input material: memory CD4+ T cells from PBMCs. Subset in this sample: CD45RA-negative fraction. The TCR was taken from a young man in good health. Some clones in this sample may be carry-over from other donors' samples. The J gene is TRBJ1-1, the V gene TRBV5-1, with no clear D. CDR3 residues: CASSLGQATEAFF. The CDR3 DNA is TGCGCCAGCAGCTTGGGGCAGGCCACTGAAGCTTTCTTT.